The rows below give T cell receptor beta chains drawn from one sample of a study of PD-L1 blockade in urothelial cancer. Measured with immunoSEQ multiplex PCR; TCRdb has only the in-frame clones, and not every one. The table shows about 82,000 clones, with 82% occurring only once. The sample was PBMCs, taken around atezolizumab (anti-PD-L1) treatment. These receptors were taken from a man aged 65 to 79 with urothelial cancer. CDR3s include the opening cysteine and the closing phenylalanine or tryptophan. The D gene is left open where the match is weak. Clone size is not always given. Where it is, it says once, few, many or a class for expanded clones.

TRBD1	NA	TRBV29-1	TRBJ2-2	CSAGDRGPGELFF	TGCAGCGCTGGGGACAGGGGGCCAGGGGAGCTGTTTTTT
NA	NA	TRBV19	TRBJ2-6	CASSLQLSGANVLTF	TGTGCCAGTAGTCTTCAGTTATCTGGGGCCAACGTCCTGACTTTC
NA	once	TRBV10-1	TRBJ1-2	CASSVELEGGGYTF	TGCGCCAGCAGTGTGGAACTTGAGGGAGGGGGCTACACCTTC
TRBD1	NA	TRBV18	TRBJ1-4	CASSPPGQGYEKLFF	TGTGCCAGCTCACCACCGGGACAGGGGTACGAAAAACTGTTTTTT
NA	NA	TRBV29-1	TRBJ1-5	CSVVWRGGTSIGNQPQHF	TGCAGCGTTGTTTGGAGGGGGGGGACCTCTATTGGCAATCAGCCCCAGCATTTT
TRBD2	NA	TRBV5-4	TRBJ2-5	CASSSAGKYQETQYF	TGTGCCAGCAGCTCAGCGGGGAAGTACCAAGAGACCCAGTACTTC
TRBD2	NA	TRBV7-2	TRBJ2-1	CASSSTSGPKMDEQFF	TGTGCCAGCAGCTCAACTAGCGGCCCTAAAATGGATGAGCAGTTCTTC
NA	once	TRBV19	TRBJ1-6	CASSILNSPLHF	TGTGCCAGTAGTATCCTTAATTCACCCCTCCACTTT
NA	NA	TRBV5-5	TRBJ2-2	CASSWARSGELFF	TGTGCCAGCAGCTGGGCCCGAAGCGGGGAGCTGTTTTTT
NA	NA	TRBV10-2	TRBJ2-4	CASSGGRGKNIQYF	TGCGCCAGCAGTGGTGGGCGGGGCAAAAACATTCAGTACTTC
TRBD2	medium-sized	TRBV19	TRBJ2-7	CASSPWTSGRKGEQYF	TGTGCCAGTAGTCCGTGGACTAGCGGGAGGAAAGGTGAGCAGTACTTC
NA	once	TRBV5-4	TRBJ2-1	CASSPDMGARSEQFF	TGTGCCAGCAGCCCCGACATGGGGGCGCGATCTGAGCAGTTCTTC
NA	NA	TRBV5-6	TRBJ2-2	CASSLYPQGRKANTGELFF	TGTGCCAGCAGCTTGTATCCACAGGGAAGGAAAGCCAACACCGGGGAGCTGTTTTTT
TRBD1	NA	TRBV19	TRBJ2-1	CASNKTGVSYNEQFF	TGTGCCAGTAATAAGACAGGGGTCTCCTACAATGAGCAGTTCTTC
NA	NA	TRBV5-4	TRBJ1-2	CASSSPRLGAGYGYTF	TGTGCCAGCAGCTCACCCCGATTGGGGGCTGGCTATGGCTACACCTTC
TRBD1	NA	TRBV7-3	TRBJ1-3	CASSLGGGYSSGNTIYF	TGTGCCAGCAGCCTAGGAGGGGGCTACAGCTCTGGAAACACCATATATTTT
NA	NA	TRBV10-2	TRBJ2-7	CASAIPGGAYEQYF	TGCGCCAGCGCTATTCCCGGCGGGGCCTACGAGCAGTACTTC
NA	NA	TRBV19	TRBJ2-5	CASSPASAGEETQYF	TGTGCCAGTAGCCCCGCAAGCGCAGGGGAAGAGACCCAGTACTTC
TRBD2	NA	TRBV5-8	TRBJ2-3	CANSLAGVADTQYF	TGTGCCAACAGCTTAGCGGGAGTGGCAGATACGCAGTATTTT
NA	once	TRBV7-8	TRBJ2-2	CASSPRASTKNTGELFF	TGTGCCAGCAGCCCGAGGGCCTCCACTAAAAACACCGGGGAGCTGTTTTTT
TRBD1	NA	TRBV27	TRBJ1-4	CASRRLTGAGEKLFF	TGTGCCAGCAGACGCTTAACAGGGGCGGGAGAAAAACTGTTTTTT
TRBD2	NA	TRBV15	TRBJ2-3	CATSRAGEGDTQYF	TGTGCCACCAGCAGAGCTGGGGAGGGAGATACGCAGTATTTT
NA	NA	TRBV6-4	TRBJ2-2	CASSGGLGVGELFF	TGTGCCAGCAGTGGAGGCCTAGGGGTCGGGGAGCTGTTTTTT
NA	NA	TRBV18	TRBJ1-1	CASSPSRGNTEAFF	TGTGCCAGCTCACCGTCCAGGGGAAACACTGAAGCTTTCTTT
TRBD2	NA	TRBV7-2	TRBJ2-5	CASSPTSGGGETQYF	TGTGCCAGCAGCCCGACTAGCGGGGGGGGAGAGACCCAGTACTTC